Following are 12 T cell receptor beta chains from one sample sequenced in a study of human T cells and chemical hapten exposure. Time point in this sample: healthy volunteer bleed at 6 weeks. Unseparated into fractions, whole blood served as the source from which total RNA was extracted. MiXCR, applied by TCRdb to the RACE reads, yields one record per CDR3 protein. The repertoire has 35,000 to 50,000 distinct CDR3 sequences, about 3.5% of them found once; the top ten carry roughly 5.9%. The sequenced sample was whole blood. The origin of the receptors is a human donor in good health. Some clones in this sample may be carry-over from other donors' samples.

This clonotype was observed a handful of times. This chain links TRBV30 with TRBJ2-3, with TRBD2 identical over 11 bases. Trimming cost V 2 bases and J 1 base; bases outside gene matches: 2. This CDR3 contains 15 residues. Germline CDR1 GTSNPN, CDR2 SVGIG (reference sequence). CDR3 amino acids: CAWSRGLAGTDTQYF. As DNA, the CDR3 is TGTGCCTGGAGTAGGGGACTAGCGGGCACAGATACGCAGTATTTT.

This clonotype was recorded many times. V and J are TRBV9 and TRBJ2-1; 7 positions match TRBD2. The V and J ends lost 0 bases and 0 bases, in that order; junction bases with no gene match: 3. Germline V gives CDR1 SGDLS, CDR2 YYNGEE. This CDR3 spans 16 amino acids. The CDR3 protein is CASSVGGSPSYNEQFF. The DNA for the CDR3 is TGTGCCAGCAGCGTAGGCGGGAGCCCCTCCTACAATGAGCAGTTCTTC.

The rearrangement links TRBV5-4 to TRBJ2-7; 11 bases agree with TRBD2. There are 15 residues in the CDR3. V lost 3 bases and J lost 2; bases outside the gene matches: 4. The germline gives CDR1 SGHNT, CDR2 YYREEE (reference sequence). CDR3 nucleotides: TGTGCCAGCAGCTCTGGGACTAGCGGCCCCTACGAGCAGTACTTC. Protein product: CASSSGTSGPYEQYF.

Many counts were recorded for this clonotype. The DNA for the CDR3 is TGTGCCAGCAGCTTAGACAGACAGACCCAGTACTTC. This gives the protein CASSLDRQTQYF. This chain joins TRBV11-2 and TRBJ2-5; D unresolved. V lost 0 bases to trimming and J lost 6 bases, with 5 bases between them. Germline lookup yields CDR1 SGHAT and CDR2 FQNNGV. CDR3 length equals 12 residues.

This clonotype has a count of ten or more. The genes are TRBV6-5 and TRBJ2-7; TRBD2 aligns across 10 bases. V was clipped by 5 bases and J by 3 bases; unmatched bases: 4. The CDR3 sequence is 14 residues long. The germline V gene encodes CDR1 MNHEY and CDR2 SVGAGI. For the CDR3, the DNA is TGTGCCAGCAGTCCAGCGGGAGGGAACTACGAGCAGTACTTC. It specifies CASSPAGGNYEQYF.

On this clonotype: This may arise from a read error, as a much more abundant clone is one base away. The chain recombines TRBV4-1 with TRBJ2-7; D is uncertain. Looked up from germline, CDR1 is MGHRA and CDR2 is YSYEKL. There are 13 residues in the CDR3. The germline V and J ends were trimmed by 4 bases and 2 bases, with 9 bases remaining between them. CDR3 sequence (DNA): TGCGCCAGCAGCCTAGGTGCCACCTACGAGCAGTACTTC. This gives the protein CASSLGATYEQYF.

This clonotype was found many times. The chain employs TRBV28 and TRBJ2-1, with a weak D call TRBD2 (5 bases). CDR1 is MDHEN, CDR2 SYDVKM, per germline. Trimming stripped 7 bases from V and 3 bases from J, with 16 bases between. The CDR3 loop spans 15 amino acids. CDR3 bases: TGTGCCAGCACCCCCAGCGGAACTAGCTACAATGAGCAGTTCTTC. This sequence encodes CASTPSGTSYNEQFF.

V gene TRBV12-3 or TRBV12-4 combines with J gene TRBJ1-1, with D possibly TRBD1 on 5 matching bases. V was shortened by 9 bases and J by 1 base, with 12 bases between the two germline ends. This CDR3 contains 13 residues. The CDR3 DNA reads as TGTGCCAGTTGCCTAGACAGGAACACTGAAGCTTTCTTT. Its protein is CASCLDRNTEAFF.

This clonotype was counted many times. V usage is TRBV21-1 and J usage is TRBJ2-7; TRBD2 was called by the table and not checked on the DNA. TRBV21-1 has pseudogene status. This CDR3 has 13 amino acids. CDR3 DNA sequence: TGTGCCAGTCCTCATGGCCCAGACTACGAGCAGTACTTC. Its translation is CASPHGPDYEQYF.

This clonotype is categorized as medium-sized. The V and J genes are TRBV18 and TRBJ2-7; 9 bases agree with TRBD1. V gave up 3 bases and J gave up 6 bases; unmatched junction bases: 3. From germline, CDR1 is KGHSH and CDR2 LQKENI. The CDR3 has 13 residues. CDR3 nucleotide sequence: TGTGCCAGCTCACCCGGACAGGGGACCGAGCAGTACTTC. Protein product: CASSPGQGTEQYF.

This clonotype was found many times. The chain is built from TRBV12-3 or TRBV12-4 and TRBJ2-3; 11 bases match TRBD2. V lost 6 bases, J lost 0 bases, and 14 bases stayed unmatched. CDR3 length: 19 amino acids. For the CDR3, the DNA is TGTGCCAGCAGGGGGCGGACTAGCGGGCGCCGTTCTAGCACAGATACGCAGTATTTT. Encoded protein: CASRGRTSGRRSSTDTQYF.

A few counts support this clonotype. The chain couples TRBV5-5 to TRBJ2-3, with D uncertain. Deletions cut 0 bases from V and 0 bases from J, with 8 bases between. CDR3 length equals 15 residues. From germline, CDR1 is SGHKS and CDR2 YYEKEE (reference sequence). The CDR3 DNA reads TGTGCCAGCAGCTTGGGCACCCCGAGCACAGATACGCAGTATTTT. It codes for CASSLGTPSTDTQYF.